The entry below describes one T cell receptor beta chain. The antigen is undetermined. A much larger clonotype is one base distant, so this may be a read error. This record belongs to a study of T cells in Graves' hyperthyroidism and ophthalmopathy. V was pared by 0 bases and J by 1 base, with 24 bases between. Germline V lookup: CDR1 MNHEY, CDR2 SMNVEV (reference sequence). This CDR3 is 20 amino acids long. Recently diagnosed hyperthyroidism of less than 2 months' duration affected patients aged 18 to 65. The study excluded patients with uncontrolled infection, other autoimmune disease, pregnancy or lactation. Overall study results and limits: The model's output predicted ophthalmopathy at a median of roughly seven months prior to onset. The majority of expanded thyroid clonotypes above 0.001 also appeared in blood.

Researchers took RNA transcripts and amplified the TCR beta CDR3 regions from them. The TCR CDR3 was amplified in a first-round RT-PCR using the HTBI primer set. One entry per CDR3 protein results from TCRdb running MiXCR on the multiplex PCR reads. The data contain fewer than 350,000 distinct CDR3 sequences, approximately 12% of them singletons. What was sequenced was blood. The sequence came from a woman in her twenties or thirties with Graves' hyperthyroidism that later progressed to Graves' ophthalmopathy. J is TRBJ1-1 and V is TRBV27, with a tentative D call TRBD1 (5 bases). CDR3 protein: CASSLSIGASGVAQNTEAFF. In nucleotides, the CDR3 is TGTGCCAGCAGTTTATCGATAGGGGCCAGCGGGGTAGCTCAGAACACTGAAGCTTTCTTT.